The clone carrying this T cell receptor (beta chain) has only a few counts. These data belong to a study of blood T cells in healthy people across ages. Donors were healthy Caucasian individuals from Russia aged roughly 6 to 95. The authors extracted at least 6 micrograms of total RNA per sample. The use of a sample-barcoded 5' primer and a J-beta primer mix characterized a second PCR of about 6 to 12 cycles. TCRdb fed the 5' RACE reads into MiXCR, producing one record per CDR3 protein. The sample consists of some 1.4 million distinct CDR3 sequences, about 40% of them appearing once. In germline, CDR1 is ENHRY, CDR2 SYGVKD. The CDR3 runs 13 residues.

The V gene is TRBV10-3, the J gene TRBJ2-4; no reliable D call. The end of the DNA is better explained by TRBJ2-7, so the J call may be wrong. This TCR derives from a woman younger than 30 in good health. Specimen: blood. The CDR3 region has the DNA TGTGCCATCAGTGGTAGGGATAAGGACGAGCAGTACTTC. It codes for CAISGRDKDEQYF.